A selection of T cell receptor beta chains follows, all from one sample in a study of shared clonotypes between healthy human individuals. The method was immunoSEQ multiplex PCR; TCRdb's version includes in-frame clones alone and lacks a portion of them. Altogether 2,500,000 or so clones are present, under 95% being singletons, with the ten largest covering approximately 0.35%. Material for sequencing was naive CD4+ T cells from PBMCs. The receptors originated from a man between 18 and 35 years old in good health. Some clones in this sample may be carry-over from other donors' samples. The CDR3 runs from the conserved cysteine through the conserved F or W. Each record gives: V gene, J gene, clone size, D gene, CDR3 protein, CDR3 DNA. The D gene is left open where the match is weak. The listing skips clone size in some rows; elsewhere it reads once, few, many or a size class.

V gene: TRBV7-2
J gene: TRBJ2-7
clone size: -
D gene: TRBD1
CDR3 protein: CASSQPGQGAYEQYF
CDR3 DNA: TGTGCCAGCAGCCAACCGGGACAGGGGGCATACGAGCAGTACTTC

V gene: TRBV2
J gene: TRBJ2-4
clone size: -
D gene: -
CDR3 protein: CASRPRMNIQYF
CDR3 DNA: TGTGCCAGCAGACCCAGGATGAACATTCAGTACTTC

V gene: TRBV10-3
J gene: TRBJ2-5
clone size: -
D gene: TRBD2
CDR3 protein: CAISDPSLAVEETQYF
CDR3 DNA: TGTGCCATCAGTGATCCTTCTCTAGCGGTAGAAGAGACCCAGTACTTC

V gene: TRBV10-3
J gene: TRBJ1-4
clone size: -
D gene: -
CDR3 protein: CAISERGLTTNEKLFF
CDR3 DNA: TGTGCCATCAGTGAGAGGGGTTTGACAACTAATGAAAAACTGTTTTTT

V gene: TRBV2
J gene: TRBJ1-5
clone size: -
D gene: TRBD1
CDR3 protein: CASSARQGGSQPQHF
CDR3 DNA: TGTGCCAGCAGTGCGAGACAGGGCGGCTCTCAGCCCCAGCATTTT

V gene: TRBV7-3
J gene: TRBJ2-1
clone size: -
D gene: -
CDR3 protein: CASSLTGGAQSSYNEQFF
CDR3 DNA: TGTGCCAGCAGCTTAACAGGGGGAGCCCAAAGCTCCTACAATGAGCAGTTCTTC

V gene: TRBV5-1
J gene: TRBJ1-2
clone size: -
D gene: -
CDR3 protein: CASSFRPPAGDYGYTF
CDR3 DNA: TGCGCCAGCAGCTTTCGCCCCCCCGCAGGGGACTATGGCTACACCTTC

V gene: TRBV28
J gene: TRBJ1-3
clone size: -
D gene: -
CDR3 protein: CASPPTGFSGNTIYF
CDR3 DNA: TGTGCCAGCCCCCCTACAGGGTTCTCTGGAAACACCATATATTTT

V gene: TRBV27
J gene: TRBJ2-3
clone size: -
D gene: -
CDR3 protein: CASSLGSAGYTQYF
CDR3 DNA: TGTGCCAGCAGTTTAGGGTCGGCCGGGTATACGCAGTATTTT

V gene: TRBV5-1
J gene: TRBJ2-2
clone size: once
D gene: TRBD1
CDR3 protein: CASSFRTGGGGELFF
CDR3 DNA: TGCGCCAGCAGCTTCCGGACAGGGGGCGGAGGGGAGCTGTTTTTT

V gene: TRBV5-1
J gene: TRBJ2-5
clone size: -
D gene: -
CDR3 protein: CASSSGTEVETQYF
CDR3 DNA: TGCGCCAGCAGCTCCGGGACGGAGGTAGAGACCCAGTACTTC

V gene: TRBV21-1
J gene: TRBJ2-4
clone size: once
D gene: -
CDR3 protein: CASRPGGRNIQYF
CDR3 DNA: TGTGCCAGCAGGCCCGGGGGTCGTAACATTCAGTACTTC

V gene: TRBV7-8
J gene: TRBJ1-1
clone size: -
D gene: -
CDR3 protein: CASSLLDREAFF
CDR3 DNA: TGTGCCAGCAGCTTACTAGACAGGGAAGCTTTCTTT

V gene: TRBV2
J gene: TRBJ1-1
clone size: -
D gene: -
CDR3 protein: CASILRGQNTEAFF
CDR3 DNA: TGTGCCAGCATTCTAAGGGGCCAGAACACTGAAGCTTTCTTT

V gene: TRBV2
J gene: TRBJ2-7
clone size: -
D gene: TRBD1
CDR3 protein: CASSPQQGIEGQYF
CDR3 DNA: TGTGCCAGCAGTCCCCAACAGGGGATTGAAGGGCAGTACTTC

V gene: TRBV14
J gene: TRBJ1-2
clone size: -
D gene: -
CDR3 protein: CASSPLTVTSDYGYTF
CDR3 DNA: TGTGCCAGCAGCCCCCTGACGGTCACGTCGGACTATGGCTACACCTTC

V gene: TRBV18
J gene: TRBJ1-4
clone size: -
D gene: -
CDR3 protein: CASSQGTGNEKLFF
CDR3 DNA: TGTGCCAGCTCGCAAGGGACGGGGAATGAAAAACTGTTTTTT

V gene: TRBV7-9
J gene: TRBJ2-7
clone size: -
D gene: -
CDR3 protein: CATPPYEQYF
CDR3 DNA: TGTGCCACTCCCCCCTACGAGCAGTACTTC

V gene: TRBV27
J gene: TRBJ2-3
clone size: -
D gene: -
CDR3 protein: CASSLIGGAVTDTQYF
CDR3 DNA: TGTGCCAGCAGTTTAATCGGAGGGGCGGTTACAGATACGCAGTATTTT

V gene: TRBV4-3
J gene: TRBJ2-7
clone size: -
D gene: TRBD2
CDR3 protein: CASSQDSGGSVYEQYF
CDR3 DNA: TGCGCCAGCAGCCAAGATTCGGGCGGGAGTGTCTACGAGCAGTACTTC

V gene: TRBV19
J gene: TRBJ2-3
clone size: -
D gene: -
CDR3 protein: CASSIGPSTDTQYF
CDR3 DNA: TGTGCCAGTAGTATAGGACCTAGCACAGATACGCAGTATTTT

V gene: TRBV7-9
J gene: TRBJ1-1
clone size: -
D gene: -
CDR3 protein: CASSLGGSMNTEAFF
CDR3 DNA: TGTGCCAGCAGCTTAGGGGGGTCTATGAACACTGAAGCTTTCTTT

V gene: TRBV5-4
J gene: TRBJ2-7
clone size: -
D gene: -
CDR3 protein: CASSWGTVSSYEQYF
CDR3 DNA: TGTGCCAGCAGCTGGGGGACTGTTTCGTCCTACGAGCAGTACTTC

V gene: TRBV5-4
J gene: TRBJ1-1
clone size: -
D gene: -
CDR3 protein: CASSSPRGDTEAFF
CDR3 DNA: TGTGCCAGCAGCAGCCCCCGAGGGGACACTGAAGCTTTCTTT

V gene: TRBV27
J gene: TRBJ1-5
clone size: -
D gene: -
CDR3 protein: CASSPPTGQPQHF
CDR3 DNA: TGTGCCAGCAGTCCGCCCACCGGTCAGCCCCAGCATTTT

V gene: TRBV28
J gene: TRBJ2-2
clone size: -
D gene: TRBD2
CDR3 protein: CASSSGLAGVRELFF
CDR3 DNA: TGTGCCAGCAGTTCGGGACTAGCGGGAGTTCGGGAGCTGTTTTTT

V gene: TRBV7-9
J gene: TRBJ1-5
clone size: -
D gene: -
CDR3 protein: CASSLKGGKGNQPQHF
CDR3 DNA: TGTGCCAGCAGCTTAAAGGGAGGGAAAGGCAATCAGCCCCAGCATTTT

V gene: TRBV7-9
J gene: TRBJ2-1
clone size: -
D gene: -
CDR3 protein: CASSLASGYNEQFF
CDR3 DNA: TGTGCCAGCAGCTTAGCTAGCGGTTACAATGAGCAGTTCTTC

V gene: TRBV7-2
J gene: TRBJ2-5
clone size: -
D gene: TRBD2
CDR3 protein: CASSPGLAGYETQYF
CDR3 DNA: TGTGCCAGCAGCCCTGGACTAGCGGGATATGAGACCCAGTACTTC

V gene: TRBV6-1
J gene: TRBJ1-3
clone size: -
D gene: TRBD1
CDR3 protein: CASSATDRAGNTIYF
CDR3 DNA: TGTGCCAGCAGTGCCACCGACAGGGCCGGAAACACCATATATTTT

V gene: TRBV19
J gene: TRBJ2-5
clone size: -
D gene: -
CDR3 protein: CASKEGGGLETQYF
CDR3 DNA: TGTGCCAGTAAAGAGGGAGGAGGGTTGGAGACCCAGTACTTC

V gene: TRBV6-5
J gene: TRBJ2-7
clone size: -
D gene: TRBD2
CDR3 protein: CASSYSSGTYEQYF
CDR3 DNA: TGTGCCAGCAGTTACTCCAGCGGGACCTACGAGCAGTACTTC

V gene: TRBV29-1
J gene: TRBJ2-3
clone size: -
D gene: -
CDR3 protein: CSAGKQVSTDTQYF
CDR3 DNA: TGCAGCGCCGGAAAACAGGTTTCCACAGATACGCAGTATTTT

V gene: TRBV5-1
J gene: TRBJ2-5
clone size: -
D gene: -
CDR3 protein: CASSWGEETQYF
CDR3 DNA: TGCGCCAGCAGCTGGGGAGAAGAGACCCAGTACTTC

V gene: TRBV11-3
J gene: TRBJ2-7
clone size: -
D gene: -
CDR3 protein: CASSPPTGEQYF
CDR3 DNA: TGTGCCAGCAGCCCGCCGACGGGGGAGCAGTACTTC

V gene: TRBV11-3
J gene: TRBJ2-7
clone size: -
D gene: TRBD2
CDR3 protein: CASSGGTSGSSYEQYF
CDR3 DNA: TGTGCCAGCAGCGGAGGGACTAGCGGGAGCTCCTACGAGCAGTACTTC

V gene: TRBV6-1
J gene: TRBJ2-1
clone size: -
D gene: TRBD2
CDR3 protein: CASSFLAGSYNEQFF
CDR3 DNA: TGTGCCAGCAGTTTTCTAGCGGGCTCCTACAATGAGCAGTTCTTC

V gene: TRBV28
J gene: TRBJ1-2
clone size: -
D gene: TRBD1
CDR3 protein: CASSSPGGPSYTF
CDR3 DNA: TGTGCCAGCAGCTCCCCAGGGGGACCTTCTTACACCTTC

V gene: TRBV11-3
J gene: TRBJ2-5
clone size: -
D gene: -
CDR3 protein: CASSLGGGTAIETQYF
CDR3 DNA: TGTGCCAGCAGCTTAGGGGGCGGAACGGCCATTGAGACCCAGTACTTC

V gene: TRBV27
J gene: TRBJ1-5
clone size: few
D gene: -
CDR3 protein: CASSPQGGNQPQHF
CDR3 DNA: TGTGCCAGCAGCCCACAGGGAGGCAATCAGCCCCAGCATTTT

V gene: TRBV7-2
J gene: TRBJ2-2
clone size: few
D gene: -
CDR3 protein: CASNNRERDTGELFF
CDR3 DNA: TGTGCCAGCAATAACCGGGAGAGGGACACCGGGGAGCTGTTTTTT

V gene: TRBV6-6
J gene: TRBJ1-2
clone size: -
D gene: -
CDR3 protein: CASSLSPPKYYGYTF
CDR3 DNA: TGTGCCAGCAGTTTATCCCCCCCGAAGTACTATGGCTACACCTTC

V gene: TRBV28
J gene: TRBJ2-5
clone size: -
D gene: -
CDR3 protein: CASSFTGRRETQYF
CDR3 DNA: TGTGCCAGCAGTTTTACGGGACGAAGAGAGACCCAGTACTTC

V gene: TRBV5-1
J gene: TRBJ2-7
clone size: -
D gene: TRBD2
CDR3 protein: CASSAGTSGLMSSYEQYF
CDR3 DNA: TGCGCCAGCAGCGCCGGGACTAGCGGGCTTATGAGCTCCTACGAGCAGTACTTC

V gene: TRBV10-1
J gene: TRBJ1-3
clone size: -
D gene: -
CDR3 protein: CASTRRWPLRPGNTIYF
CDR3 DNA: TGCGCCAGCACCCGAAGGTGGCCGCTACGCCCTGGAAACACCATATATTTT

V gene: TRBV5-4
J gene: TRBJ2-5
clone size: -
D gene: TRBD2
CDR3 protein: CASSSREGGETQYF
CDR3 DNA: TGTGCCAGCAGCTCGCGAGAGGGAGGGGAGACCCAGTACTTC

V gene: TRBV9
J gene: TRBJ2-7
clone size: -
D gene: -
CDR3 protein: CASSVGGFGQSYEQYF
CDR3 DNA: TGTGCCAGCAGCGTAGGGGGTTTTGGGCAGTCCTACGAGCAGTACTTC

V gene: TRBV28
J gene: TRBJ2-2
clone size: -
D gene: -
CDR3 protein: CASSRWGRGERNTGELFF
CDR3 DNA: TGTGCCAGCAGTCGCTGGGGCAGGGGCGAGAGAAACACCGGGGAGCTGTTTTTT

V gene: TRBV14
J gene: TRBJ2-3
clone size: -
D gene: -
CDR3 protein: CASSFQTLTDTQYF
CDR3 DNA: TGTGCCAGCAGCTTCCAGACTCTCACAGATACGCAGTATTTT

V gene: TRBV9
J gene: TRBJ2-7
clone size: -
D gene: TRBD2
CDR3 protein: CASSVTSGSYEQYF
CDR3 DNA: TGTGCCAGCAGCGTGACTAGCGGGAGCTACGAGCAGTACTTC

V gene: TRBV6-5
J gene: TRBJ2-7
clone size: -
D gene: TRBD1
CDR3 protein: CASRQGPFPSYEQYF
CDR3 DNA: TGTGCCAGCAGACAGGGGCCCTTCCCCTCCTACGAGCAGTACTTC

V gene: TRBV29-1
J gene: TRBJ1-2
clone size: few
D gene: -
CDR3 protein: CSVEAGYTF
CDR3 DNA: TGCAGCGTTGAGGCCGGCTACACCTTC

V gene: TRBV5-1
J gene: TRBJ2-7
clone size: -
D gene: TRBD2
CDR3 protein: CASSASPSGAAYEQYF
CDR3 DNA: TGCGCCAGCAGCGCCTCCCCCAGCGGGGCTGCCTACGAGCAGTACTTC

V gene: TRBV7-2
J gene: TRBJ1-1
clone size: few
D gene: -
CDR3 protein: CASSLRQTPNTEAFF
CDR3 DNA: TGTGCCAGCAGCTTGAGACAGACTCCAAACACTGAAGCTTTCTTT

V gene: TRBV28
J gene: TRBJ2-7
clone size: once
D gene: -
CDR3 protein: CASSSPQGPYEQYF
CDR3 DNA: TGTGCCAGCAGTTCGCCACAGGGACCCTACGAGCAGTACTTC

V gene: TRBV2
J gene: TRBJ1-2
clone size: -
D gene: TRBD1
CDR3 protein: CASNQEQGAYYGYTF
CDR3 DNA: TGTGCCAGCAATCAAGAACAGGGGGCGTATTATGGCTACACCTTC

V gene: TRBV7-2
J gene: TRBJ1-1
clone size: -
D gene: -
CDR3 protein: CASSWTPENTEAFF
CDR3 DNA: TGTGCCAGCAGCTGGACCCCTGAGAACACTGAAGCTTTCTTT